The clone carrying this TCR beta chain was observed many times. These data come from a study of Graves' ophthalmopathy and Graves' hyperthyroidism. The TCR beta CDR3 regions underwent amplification from RNA transcripts. HTBI primers primed a first-round RT-PCR, and a second-round multiplex PCR followed. In TCRdb, the multiplex PCR reads were re-called with MiXCR into one record per CDR3 protein. The sample has 500,000 to 700,000 distinct CDR3 sequences; 22% are singletons. If no ophthalmopathy appeared within 18 months of follow-up, hyperthyroidism was termed stable. The CDR3 sequence is 14 residues long. Between the trimmed V and J ends, which lost 0 bases and 4 bases, there was a span of 11 bases. The germline CDR1 and CDR2 sequences are SGHRS and YFSETQ.

The V and J genes are TRBV5-1 and TRBJ2-7; D gene uncertain. This sequence was found in a woman younger than 30 with stable Graves' hyperthyroidism. Some clones in this sample may be carry-over from other donors' samples. Sequences were obtained from peripheral blood. CDR3 in DNA: TGCGCCAGCAGCTTGGAACAAGGATTATACGAGCAGTACTTC. Its protein product is CASSLEQGLYEQYF.